The 11 T cell receptor beta chains listed next were all sequenced from one sample in a study of T cells in Graves' hyperthyroidism and ophthalmopathy. TCR beta CDR3 regions were amplified from RNA. HTBI primers were used for first-round RT-PCR of the TCR CDR3. MiXCR was run by TCRdb on the multiplex PCR reads, yielding one entry per CDR3 protein. The repertoire has around 350,000 distinct CDR3 sequences, about 18% of them found once; the top ten carry about 4%. The specimen sequenced was blood. These receptor sequences come from a woman between 18 and 29 years old with Graves' hyperthyroidism.

The sample holds many counts of this clonotype. The V gene is TRBV7-2, the J gene TRBJ1-1; 7 bases agree with TRBD1. J gave up 3 bases and V 5 bases, and 6 bases lay outside the gene matches. The CDR3 is 14 residues long. Germline V CDR1 and CDR2: SGHTA, FQGNSA. This CDR3 is CASSPQDRYTEAFF. The CDR3 DNA is TGTGCCAGCAGCCCGCAGGACAGGTACACTGAAGCTTTCTTT.

This clonotype was detected ten times or more. The chain uses TRBV20-1 and TRBJ2-4; a weak D match, TRBD2 (6 bases). The V end was cut by 7 bases, the J end by 0 bases, with 10 bases between. CDR3 size: 13 residues. CDR1 DFQATT and CDR2 SNEGSKA come from the germline V gene (reference sequence). In nucleotides, the CDR3 is TGCAGTGTGGCGGGATTAGCCAAAAACATTCAGTACTTC. Protein sequence: CSVAGLAKNIQYF.

This clonotype was picked up a small number of times. The chain has TRBV11-2 and TRBJ2-5; possibly TRBD1 for D (5 bases). Germline V CDR1 and CDR2: SGHAT, FQNNGV. V gave up 1 base and J gave up 7 bases, with 31 bases separating them. There are 20 residues in the CDR3. As DNA, the CDR3 is TGTGCCAGCAGCTTAGGACGGCAGGGCATGGGTCAACTTAAATCCTTGACCCAGTACTTC. Protein product: CASSLGRQGMGQLKSLTQYF.

This clonotype was counted at least ten times. The chain joins TRBV7-9 to TRBJ1-2; 7 nucleotides match TRBD1. The V gene end was trimmed by 5 bases and the J gene end by 6 bases; junction bases not matched to a gene: 9. The CDR3 runs 14 residues. Germline V CDR1 and CDR2: SEHNR, FQNEAQ (reference sequence). The CDR3 region has the DNA TGTGCCAGCAGCGCGACAGGGAAGAGGGATGGCTACACCTTC. It specifies CASSATGKRDGYTF.

At least ten counts were recorded for this clonotype. This rearrangement joins TRBV12-3 or TRBV12-4 to TRBJ2-5; D is perhaps TRBD1 or TRBD2 (6 bases each). V shed 6 bases and J shed 5 bases, with 16 bases lying between them. The CDR3 length is 14 residues. CDR3 nucleotides: TGTGCCAGCAGCCTACAGGGAGGCGGGGAGACCCAGTACTTC. Its protein product is CASSLQGGGETQYF.

This clonotype was picked up many times. The CDR3, as DNA: TGTGCCAGCAGCCTGGCCTCCCTACGACAGGTCTTATCCTTCACTGAAGCTTTCTTT. This sequence encodes CASSLASLRQVLSFTEAFF. The genes are TRBV7-3 and TRBJ1-1, with D possibly being TRBD1 (6 bases). The CDR3 extends over 19 amino acids. Trimming cost V 5 bases and J 4 bases, with 29 bases left between them. CDR1 and CDR2 from the germline V gene are SGHTA and FQGTGA. Together with reference TRBV7-3 and TRBJ1-1, the CDR3 gives the full variable domain: GAGVSQTPSNKVTEKGKYVELRCDPISGHTALYWYRQSLGQGPEFLIYFQGTGAADDSGLPNDRFFAVRPEGSVSTLKIQRTERGDSAVYLCASSLASLRQVLSFTEAFFGQGTRLTVV.

This clonotype was found many times. J is TRBJ2-3 and V is TRBV7-3, with TRBD2 matching over 10 bases. The germline V gene encodes CDR1 SGHTA and CDR2 FQGTGA. Trimming cost V 5 bases and J 11 bases; bases outside gene matches: 10. CDR3 length: 14 residues. The CDR3 here is CASSQGERLAGQYF. The CDR3 DNA follows: TGTGCCAGCAGCCAAGGGGAAAGACTAGCGGGGCAGTATTTT.

This clonotype showed up many times. The V gene is TRBV7-6, the J gene TRBJ2-7; the D is unclear. CDR1 and CDR2 (germline): SGHVS, FNYEAQ. The ends were cut back, 1 base at V and 0 bases at J, with 13 bases in the middle. This CDR3 region has 16 residues. The CDR3 loop is CASSLEANVYSYEQYF. The DNA of the CDR3 is TGTGCCAGCAGCTTAGAGGCCAACGTCTACTCCTACGAGCAGTACTTC. The full variable domain, its missing parts supplied by reference TRBV7-6 and TRBJ2-7, is GAGVSQSPRYKVTKRGQDVALRCDPISGHVSLYWYRQALGQGPEFLTYFNYEAQQDKSGLPNDRFSAERPEGSISTLTIQRTEQRDSAMYRCASSLEANVYSYEQYFGPGTRLTVT.

This clonotype was seen repeatedly, ten times or more. This chain joins TRBV20-1 and TRBJ2-7; TRBD1 might be the D (6 bases). Germline CDR1 is DFQATT and CDR2 is SNEGSKA (reference sequence). The CDR3 has 13 residues. V was cut by 3 bases and J by 4 bases, with 13 bases left in between. CDR3 DNA: TGCAGTGCTAGGACGGACAGTCCGTACGAGCAGTACTTC. Translated: CSARTDSPYEQYF.

As regards this clonotype: The CDR3 carries no conserved terminal phenylalanine or tryptophan, so it likely arises from a read error. The chain is built from TRBV6-1 and TRBJ2-7, with no clear D. This CDR3 has 12 residues. Germline V gene sequence: CDR1 MNHNS, CDR2 SASEGT. Trimming cost V 6 bases and J 5 bases, with 11 bases left between them. Here the CDR3 reads CASRKWVNEQYG. In DNA, the CDR3 is TGTGCCAGCAGAAAATGGGTAAACGAGCAGTACGGA.

This clonotype was seen at least ten times. The chain recombines TRBV5-4 with TRBJ2-7, with D uncertain. The CDR3 has 12 residues. Between the trimmed V and J ends, which lost 1 base and 7 bases, there was a span of 9 bases. Germline CDR1 reads SGHNT; CDR2 reads YYREEE (reference sequence). For the CDR3, the DNA is TGTGCCAGCAGCTTGCTCACAGAAGAGCAGTACTTC. Its protein is CASSLLTEEQYF.